This T cell receptor (beta chain) was captured in a study of control samples from healthy donors and cancer patients (dated by TCRdb to 2018 to 2020). To note about this clone: Its antigen is not yet known. Qualities for individual bases were not recorded, and no much larger clone is one base off.

The CDR1 and CDR2 encoded by the germline V gene (reference sequence) are SEHNR and FQNEAQ. The CDR3 contains 14 residues, cysteine and phenylalanine counted. CDR3 DNA is the only sequence kept; it has 42 bases, read in frame from the first base. V and J are trimmed by 5 bases and 5 bases, and the gene matches miss 8 bases of the junction. Library preparation was by the immunoSEQ multiplex PCR assay. TCRdb retrieved this table from immuneACCESS and kept in-frame rearrangements only. Not all clones are present; in checked studies, unresolved V genes account for under half, and no reason is known for the remainder. The sample contains 100,000 to 150,000 clones, more than 85% of them found a single time. About 9% of the sample is held by the ten biggest clonotypes.

The sequence is built from TRBV7-9 and TRBJ1-2, with 7 junctional bases fitting TRBD1. The sequenced material came from blood. This TCR was recovered from a man in his late teens or twenties in good health. The CDR3 sequence is CASSRPGQTYGYTF. DNA sequence: TGTGCCAGCAGCCGACCGGGACAGACATATGGCTACACCTTC.